The T cell receptor beta chain described here comes from a study of blood T cell repertoires in COVID-19 (dated by TCRdb to 2018 to 2020). Background for the entire study: Samples from collaborators originated in the United States, Italy and Spain and spanned both the acute and convalescent phases of COVID-19. The prospective study material was composed of cDNA or gDNA derived from T cells, B-cell-depleted T cells, or PBMCs. Subjects who had been exposed to COVID-19, were actively infected with it, or had recovered from it provided the deeply sampled blood TCRbeta repertoires that made up the dataset. The repertoires were released in a freely available public database intended as a resource for research on the immune response to SARS-CoV-2. The samples were drawn from two sources: the first 160 participants of the ongoing ImmuneRACE study, and 1,000 to 1,500 subjects contributed by 6 global collaborators. Sample metadata almost always included a de-identified subject ID, COVID-19 status, age in years and sex. Where available, HLA class I and class II types were obtained from metadata supplied by the sample provider rather than from assay-based typing.

At one collaborating source in Seattle, patients were enrolled during active infection and were followed longitudinally through the course of disease. The collaborating institutions used their own protocols to collect whole blood in K2EDTA tubes. Collaborator samples were shipped for TCRbeta analysis as frozen whole blood, isolated PBMCs, or DNA extracted from either sample type. The immunoSEQ Assay, a bias-controlled multiplex PCR, was used to amplify TCRbeta CDR3 regions from genomic DNA. The paper's data handling went like this. The number of nucleated cells in each sample was estimated from the amplification of reference gene primers within the assay. To quantify the absolute abundance of each unique TCRbeta CDR3 rearrangement, sequence reads were collapsed and filtered. Productive Simpson clonality was computed per sample as the square root of Simpson's diversity index over productive rearrangements. The table was pulled from immuneACCESS by TCRdb, which kept in-frame rearrangements only. Such tables lose some clones; where checked, under half of the loss comes from unresolved V genes, and the rest has no known cause. The V and J calls and clone size are taken from that table; D and trimming were inferred from the DNA. In this sample the table shows around 47,000 clones, around 81% of which occur a single time. Of the sample, under 30% falls within the top ten clones.

This clone is a singleton in its sample. This clone's antigen is unknown. No base quality values were provided; no much bigger clone lies one nucleotide off. What the work shows at the level of the full study, not this receptor alone: The quantity of clinical and demographic metadata differed by source and by participant and was supplied without curation.

The clonotype comes from a woman aged 80 or over with COVID-19, enrolled during active disease. Sample: peripheral blood.

The CDR3 corresponds to CASSTTGFNEQFF. The DNA is as follows: TGTGCCAGCAGCACTACAGGTTTCAATGAGCAGTTCTTC. The V and J genes are TRBV7-3 and TRBJ2-1; tentative D gene TRBD1, with 5 bases matching. V and J lose 5 bases and 6 bases, and a span of 11 bases separates them. The germline V gene specifies SGHTA as CDR1 and FQGTGA as CDR2. The CDR3 contains 13 residues, cysteine and phenylalanine counted. Here the CDR3 DNA is all that survives: 39 bases in frame from base 1.